This T cell receptor beta chain is drawn from a study of blood T cell repertoires in COVID-19. Study-level background: Some COVID-19 samples were acute and others convalescent; all came from the United States, Italy and Spain.

The method was immunoSEQ multiplex PCR; TCRdb's version includes in-frame clones alone and lacks a portion of them. The top ten clones hold around 4.6% of a sample with 150,000 to 200,000 clones, 85% to 95% of them seen once. The source material was peripheral blood. The receptor was derived from a woman in her forties or fifties with acute or convalescent COVID-19.

As DNA, the CDR3 is TGCGCCAGCAGCTTGGCCTTTGGGGGCAGGGGCTCAAACACTGAAGCTTTCTTT. Amino acids: CASSLAFGGRGSNTEAFF. The rearrangement uses TRBV5-1 and TRBJ1-1; TRBD1 is a possible D gene (6 bases). The V end lost 0 bases, the J end lost 2 bases, and 20 bases lay between the germline ends. The CDR3 sequence is 18 residues long. Germline CDR1 is SGHRS and CDR2 is YFSETQ. The full variable domain, in which reference TRBV5-1 and TRBJ1-1 provide the parts outside the CDR3, is KAGVTQTPRYLIKTRGQQVTLSCSPISGHRSVSWYQQTPGQGLQFLFEYFSETQRNKGNFPGRFSGRQFSNSRSEMNVSTLELGDSALYLCASSLAFGGRGSNTEAFFGQGTRLTVV.